The 20 T cell receptor beta chains below all came from one sample that was sequenced in a study of T cells after posttransplantation cyclophosphamide. The assay was immunoSEQ multiplex PCR, and TCRdb's table has in-frame clones only and misses some. This sample comprises 40,000 to 45,000 clones, none seen once only. Material: PBMCs. The source is a man aged 35 to 55 in good health, CMV-negative, and a related stem cell transplant donor.

This clone was counted many times. CDR3 DNA: TGTGCCAGCAGCCAATCTTCGATGGGACAGGCCTCGAACTATGGCTACACCTTC. It is translated as CASSQSSMGQASNYGYTF. The chain recombines TRBV4-2 with TRBJ1-2; TRBD1 matches at 8 bases. In germline, CDR1 is LGHNA, CDR2 YNFKEQ. The V segment lost 2 bases and the J segment 2 bases; nucleotides outside the gene matches: 13. The length of the CDR3 is 18 residues.

This clone occurred many times. The genes are TRBV21-1 and TRBJ2-1; the table's D call, TRBD2, has no DNA check behind it. TRBV21-1 is shown as a pseudogene. The CDR3 spans 15 residues. CDR3 residues: CASGPLAGAGNEQFF. The CDR3 nucleotides are TGTGCCAGCGGCCCCCTAGCGGGAGCTGGCAATGAGCAGTTCTTC.

In this sample, this clone turned up many times. The V and J genes are TRBV19 and TRBJ1-1; the D gene is possibly TRBD1 (5 bases). Germline CDR1 is LNHDA and CDR2 is SQIVND (reference sequence). V lost 4 bases and J lost 0, with 9 bases in between. There are 14 residues in the CDR3. The CDR3 loop reads CASSKTVMNTEAFF. The CDR3, as DNA: TGTGCCAGTAGTAAGACAGTAATGAACACTGAAGCTTTCTTT. The full variable domain, in which reference TRBV19 and TRBJ1-1 provide the parts outside the CDR3, is DGGITQSPKYLFRKEGQNVTLSCEQNLNHDAMYWYRQDPGQGLRLIYYSQIVNDFQKGDIAEGYSVSREKKESFPLTVTSAQKNPTAFYLCASSKTVMNTEAFFGQGTRLTVV.

This clone occurred many times. The rearrangement uses TRBV6-5 and TRBJ2-7, with 10 nucleotides matching TRBD1. The V and J ends lost 2 bases and 7 bases, in that order; junction bases with no gene match: 5. The CDR3 contains 14 residues. Germline CDR1 is MNHEY and CDR2 is SVGAGI. CDR3 DNA sequence: TGTGCCAGCAGTTACCGACAGGGGGCTGAAGAGCAGTACTTC. Translation: CASSYRQGAEEQYF.

This clone has ten or more counts. The J gene is TRBJ2-7, the V gene TRBV2, with no clear D. V lost 7 bases and J lost 6, with 13 bases in between. The CDR3 consists of 12 residues. CDR1 SNHLY and CDR2 FYNNEI come from the germline V gene. CDR3 loop: CASNTERTEQYF. In DNA form, the CDR3 reads TGTGCCAGCAATACGGAGCGAACCGAGCAGTACTTC.

This clone was picked up many times. This rearrangement joins TRBV28 to TRBJ1-5; D unresolved. CDR1 and CDR2 (germline): MDHEN, SYDVKM. Deletions cut 2 bases from V and 4 bases from J, with 9 bases between. The CDR3 sequence is 14 residues long. The CDR3 loop is CASSLGQFNQPQHF. The CDR3 nucleotides read TGTGCCAGCAGTTTAGGGCAGTTTAATCAGCCCCAGCATTTT. Full variable domain (outside the CDR3, taken from reference TRBV28 and TRBJ1-5): DVKVTQSSRYLVKRTGEKVFLECVQDMDHENMFWYRQDPGLGLRLIYFSYDVKMKEKGDIPEGYSVSREKKERFSLILESASTNQTSMYLCASSLGQFNQPQHFGDGTRLSIL.

This clone was recorded at least ten times. This chain links TRBV6-1 with TRBJ1-2; 9 nucleotides agree with TRBD1. Germline CDR1 and CDR2: MNHNS and SASEGT. V lost 1 base and J lost 7; bases outside the gene matches: 4. This CDR3 spans 14 amino acids. In DNA form, the CDR3 reads TGTGCCAGCAGTGAAGACAGGGGGCTTGGTGGCTACACCTTC. As protein: CASSEDRGLGGYTF.

The chain has TRBV27 and TRBJ2-1; 8 bases line up with TRBD1. The germline V gene encodes CDR1 MNHEY and CDR2 SMNVEV (reference sequence). J gave up 3 bases and V 3 bases, and 7 bases lay outside the gene matches. CDR3 length: 16 residues. The CDR3 protein is CASSFGTGLDYNEQFF. The CDR3 DNA sequence: TGTGCCAGCAGTTTCGGGACAGGTTTGGACTACAATGAGCAGTTCTTC.

This clone was detected only a few times. The chain is built from TRBV6-5 and TRBJ1-2; D call uncertain. With 1 base removed from V and 8 bases from J, the gap between germline ends came to 8 bases. CDR3 length equals 12 residues. Germline V gives CDR1 MNHEY, CDR2 SVGAGI. The CDR3 reads CASSYLGDGYTF. The CDR3 DNA reads as TGTGCCAGCAGTTACTTGGGCGACGGCTACACCTTC.

In its sample, this clone was seen many times. J is TRBJ2-1 and V is TRBV6-6; maybe TRBD1 (5 bases). The CDR3 length is 15 residues. Per the germline V gene, CDR1 is MNHNY and CDR2 is SVGAGI (reference sequence). The ends were cut back, 5 bases at V and 7 bases at J, with 18 bases in the middle. The CDR3 here is CASSVPGLPQNEQFF. CDR3 nucleotides: TGTGCCAGCAGTGTGCCAGGGTTACCCCAAAATGAGCAGTTCTTC.

This clone was observed many times. The chain joins TRBV7-8 to TRBJ2-2, with TRBD2 as a possible D gene (5 bases). The CDR3 loop spans 13 amino acids. The germline CDR1 and CDR2 sequences are SGHVS and FQNEAQ. The V end lost 5 bases, the J end lost 2 bases, and 6 bases lay between the germline ends. The CDR3 nucleotides are TGTGCCAGCAGCCCGGGAAACACCGGGGAGCTGTTTTTT. Residues: CASSPGNTGELFF. Together with reference TRBV7-8 and TRBJ2-2, the CDR3 gives the full variable domain: GAGVSQSPRYKVAKRGQDVALRCDPISGHVSLFWYQQALGQGPEFLTYFQNEAQLDKSGLPSDRFFAERPEGSVSTLKIQRTQQEDSAVYLCASSPGNTGELFFGEGSRLTVL.

The table lists this clone with many counts. This chain joins TRBV29-1 and TRBJ2-7; 11 nucleotides agree with TRBD1. The V segment lost 7 bases and the J segment 1 base; nucleotides outside the gene matches: 3. CDR1 SQVTM and CDR2 ANQGSEA come from the germline V gene. This CDR3 comprises 13 residues. The chain's CDR3 is CSGGQGASYEQYF. The CDR3 DNA reads as TGCAGCGGCGGACAGGGGGCATCCTACGAGCAGTACTTC.

This clone was detected many times. This chain links TRBV5-5 with TRBJ1-1, with D possibly TRBD1 on 6 matching bases. Germline values: CDR1 SGHKS, CDR2 YYEKEE (reference sequence). The CDR3 extends over 15 amino acids. The V and J ends lost 1 base and 2 bases respectively, with 12 bases between them. CDR3 loop: CASSLTAGTNTEAFF. CDR3 sequence (DNA): TGTGCCAGCAGCTTGACGGCAGGGACAAACACTGAAGCTTTCTTT.

This clone was counted a few times. The chain joins TRBV6-6 to TRBJ2-3, with 7 positions matching TRBD2. Germline values: CDR1 MNHNY, CDR2 SVGAGI (reference sequence). Germline trimming cut 7 bases from V and 1 base from J; bases unmatched to any gene: 5. This CDR3 is 14 amino acids long. This CDR3 is CASTGGSGTDTQYF. DNA of the CDR3: TGTGCCAGCACAGGCGGGAGTGGCACAGATACGCAGTATTTT.

This clone has a count of ten or more. This chain connects TRBV27 to TRBJ1-3; D unclear. The germline gives CDR1 MNHEY, CDR2 SMNVEV (reference sequence). This CDR3 has 14 amino acids. V shed 2 bases and J shed 4 bases, with 9 bases lying between them. This CDR3 reads CASSLTLTGNTIYF. Written as DNA, the CDR3 is TGTGCCAGCAGTTTAACACTAACAGGAAACACCATATATTTT.

This clone was picked up many times. This chain connects TRBV5-1 to TRBJ2-1; possibly TRBD2 for D (5 bases). Germline V CDR1 and CDR2: SGHRS, YFSETQ. V shed 1 base and J shed 12 bases, with 14 bases lying between them. The CDR3 has 13 amino acids. CDR3 residues: CASSLQDSSSQFF. The CDR3 DNA sequence: TGCGCCAGCAGCTTGCAGGACTCCAGCTCGCAGTTCTTC.

This clone was seen at least ten times. J is TRBJ2-1 and V is TRBV29-1; 7 positions match TRBD2. Germline V gene data show CDR1 as SQVTM and CDR2 as ANQGSEA. The J segment lost 4 bases and the V segment lost 6 bases, leaving 9 bases of the junction unmatched. This CDR3 region has 14 residues. CDR3 DNA sequence: TGCAGCGTGGGCCGGCTAGCGGAGTACAATGAGCAGTTCTTC. Protein: CSVGRLAEYNEQFF.

The rearrangement links TRBV10-2 to TRBJ2-1; 7 bases align to TRBD2. The CDR3 loop spans 15 amino acids. Germline assignment: CDR1 WSHSY and CDR2 SAAADI. The trim removed 8 bases at V and 7 bases at J, leaving 14 bases unmatched. DNA for the CDR3: TGCGCCAGCGCCGCTCTAGCGGAAAAGACTAATGAGCAGTTCTTC. Translating it yields CASAALAEKTNEQFF.

The sample holds a few counts of this clone. V is TRBV29-1 and J is TRBJ2-4, with TRBD2 as a possible D gene (7 bases). The V and J ends lost 6 bases and 3 bases respectively, with 12 bases between them. The length of the CDR3 is 13 residues. CDR1 is SQVTM and CDR2 is ANQGSEA in the germline V gene. CDR3 amino acids: CSVGEGGKNIQYF. In DNA, the CDR3 is TGCAGCGTCGGGGAGGGGGGCAAAAACATTCAGTACTTC. The full variable domain, completed using reference TRBV29-1 and TRBJ2-4, is SAVISQKPSRDICQRGTSLTIQCQVDSQVTMMFWYRQQPGQSLTLIATANQGSEATYESGFVIDKFPISRPNLTFSTLTVSNMSPEDSSIYLCSVGEGGKNIQYFGAGTRLSVL.

This clone was detected many times. The rearrangement links TRBV12-2 to TRBJ2-7; whether TRBD2, the table's D call, matches the DNA was not checked. TRBV12-2 is annotated as a pseudogene. This CDR3 region has 11 residues. CDR3 DNA sequence: TGCGGAACTAGCGGCTGGATCGAGCAGTACGTC. It yields the protein CGTSGWIEQYV.